This T cell receptor beta chain was identified in a study of blood T cell repertoires in COVID-19. Study-wide context: Whether acute or convalescent, the COVID-19 samples came from the United States, Italy and Spain. PBMCs, B-cell-depleted T cells, or T cells provided the cDNA or gDNA that made up the material.

Germline loops: CDR1 KGHDR, CDR2 SFDVKD. The CDR3 is 14 amino acids. V shed 5 bases and J shed 5 bases, with 13 bases lying between them. Per the original methods: Amplification from reference gene primers served as the basis for estimated nucleated cell counts. The assay was immunoSEQ multiplex PCR, and TCRdb's table has in-frame clones only and misses some. V and J calls and clone size are copied from that table; D and trimming were computed from the DNA. The table has over 35,000 clones, roughly 69% seen once. This clone turned up a few times. This TCR was recovered from a man older than 75 with acute or convalescent COVID-19. The J gene is TRBJ2-3, the V gene TRBV24-1; possibly TRBD1 for D (5 bases). Sequencing was carried out using peripheral blood. The CDR3 DNA reads TGTGCCACCAGTGTGGGGCAGGGCAGAGATACGCAGTATTTT. It encodes CATSVGQGRDTQYF.